This T cell receptor beta chain was recorded in a study of long-term antiretroviral therapy in people with HIV. The V and J ends lost 2 bases and 4 bases respectively, with 9 bases between them. The germline V gene encodes CDR1 GTSNPN and CDR2 SVGIG (reference sequence). The CDR3 length is 13 residues. Run at survey level, the immunoSEQ assay was version v3.0. In sequencing, about 40,000-55,000 T-cell genomes per sample were targeted. Method: immunoSEQ multiplex PCR; TCRdb's copy keeps in-frame clones and lacks some. Found here are about 18,000 clones, 90% to 95% of them singletons; the top ten hold around a tenth. About this clone: Antigen unknown.

Overall study results and limits: With ART, diversity went up but was still lower than in transplant donor controls. Clonal populations expanded prior to ART predominated within the repertoire at all time points. ART adherence, viral resistance and therapy changes were undocumented.

This chain uses TRBV30 with TRBJ2-1; D unresolved. The clonotype originates from a man aged 45 to 65 with HIV. Sample: unsorted PBMCs, taken 3 years after starting antiretroviral therapy. This CDR3 reads CAWSPSSYNEQFF. The CDR3 nucleotides read TGTGCCTGGAGTCCTAGTAGTTACAATGAGCAGTTCTTC.